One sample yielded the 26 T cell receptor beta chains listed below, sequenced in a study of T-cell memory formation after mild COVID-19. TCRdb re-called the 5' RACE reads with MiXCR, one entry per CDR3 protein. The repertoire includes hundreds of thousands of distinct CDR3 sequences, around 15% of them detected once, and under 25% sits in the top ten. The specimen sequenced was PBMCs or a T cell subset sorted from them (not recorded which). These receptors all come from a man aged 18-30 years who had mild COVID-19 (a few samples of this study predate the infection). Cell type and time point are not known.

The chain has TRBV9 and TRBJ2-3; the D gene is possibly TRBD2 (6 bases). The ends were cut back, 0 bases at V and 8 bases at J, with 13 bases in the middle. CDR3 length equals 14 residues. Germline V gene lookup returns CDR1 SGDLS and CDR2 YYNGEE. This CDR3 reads CASSVGHPEGTQYF. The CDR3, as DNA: TGTGCCAGCAGCGTAGGGCATCCGGAGGGTACGCAGTATTTT.

The CDR3 here is CASREGWSYTF. CDR3 sequence (DNA): TGTGCCAGCAGGGAGGGATGGAGCTACACCTTC. The rearrangement links TRBV12-3 or TRBV12-4 to TRBJ1-2; D uncertain. V lost 6 bases and J 9 bases, leaving 11 bases between the germline ends. The CDR3 runs 11 residues.

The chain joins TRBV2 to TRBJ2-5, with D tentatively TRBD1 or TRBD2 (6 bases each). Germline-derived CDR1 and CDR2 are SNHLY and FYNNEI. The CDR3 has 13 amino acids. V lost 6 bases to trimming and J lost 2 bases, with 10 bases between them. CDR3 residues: CASRRGQQETQYF. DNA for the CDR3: TGTGCCAGCAGACGGGGGCAACAAGAGACCCAGTACTTC.

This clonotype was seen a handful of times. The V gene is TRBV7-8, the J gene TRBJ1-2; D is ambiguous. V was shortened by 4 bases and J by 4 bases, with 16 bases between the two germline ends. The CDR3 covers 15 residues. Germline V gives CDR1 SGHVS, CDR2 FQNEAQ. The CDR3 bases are TGTGCCAGCAGCTCCAGGACCCCCGTGGGCTATGGCTACACCTTC. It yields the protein CASSSRTPVGYGYTF. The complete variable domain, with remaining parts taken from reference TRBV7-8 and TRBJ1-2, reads GAGVSQSPRYKVAKRGQDVALRCDPISGHVSLFWYQQALGQGPEFLTYFQNEAQLDKSGLPSDRFFAERPEGSVSTLKIQRTQQEDSAVYLCASSSRTPVGYGYTFGSGTRLTVV.

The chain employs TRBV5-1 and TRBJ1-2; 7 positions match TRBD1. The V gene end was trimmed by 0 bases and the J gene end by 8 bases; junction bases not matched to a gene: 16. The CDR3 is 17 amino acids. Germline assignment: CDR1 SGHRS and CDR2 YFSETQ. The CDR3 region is CASSLGFGTAVREGYTF. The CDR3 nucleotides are TGCGCCAGCAGCTTGGGATTCGGGACAGCGGTAAGGGAAGGCTACACCTTC. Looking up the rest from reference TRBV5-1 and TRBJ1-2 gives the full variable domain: KAGVTQTPRYLIKTRGQQVTLSCSPISGHRSVSWYQQTPGQGLQFLFEYFSETQRNKGNFPGRFSGRQFSNSRSEMNVSTLELGDSALYLCASSLGFGTAVREGYTFGSGTRLTVV.

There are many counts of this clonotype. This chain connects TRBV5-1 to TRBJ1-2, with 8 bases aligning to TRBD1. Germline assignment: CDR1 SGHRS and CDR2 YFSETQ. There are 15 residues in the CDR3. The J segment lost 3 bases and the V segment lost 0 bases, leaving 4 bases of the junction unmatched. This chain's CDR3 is CASSLEGQGDYGYTF. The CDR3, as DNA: TGCGCCAGCAGCTTGGAAGGACAGGGAGACTATGGCTACACCTTC.

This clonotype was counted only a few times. CDR3 DNA sequence: TGTGCCAGCAGTTACCTTGAAGCGAACACCGGGGAGCTGTTTTTT. As protein: CASSYLEANTGELFF. The V and J genes are TRBV6-2 or TRBV6-3 and TRBJ2-2; D remains unclear. The CDR3 has 15 residues. V lost 2 bases and J lost 0, with 7 bases in between. Germline loops: CDR1 MNHEY, CDR2 SVGEGT.

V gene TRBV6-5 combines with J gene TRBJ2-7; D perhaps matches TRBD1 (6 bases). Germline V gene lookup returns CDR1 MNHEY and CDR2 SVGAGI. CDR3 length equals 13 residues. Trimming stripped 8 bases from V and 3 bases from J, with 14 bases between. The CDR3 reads CASRRDTYYEQYF. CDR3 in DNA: TGTGCCAGCCGTCGGGACACTTACTACGAGCAGTACTTC.

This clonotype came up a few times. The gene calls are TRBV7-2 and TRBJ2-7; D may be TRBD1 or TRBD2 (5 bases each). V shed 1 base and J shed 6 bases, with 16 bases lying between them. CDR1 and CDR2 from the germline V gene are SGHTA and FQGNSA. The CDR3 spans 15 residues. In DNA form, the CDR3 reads TGTGCCAGCAGCTTAGTTGGGGCGCCTAGCTCCGAGCAGTACTTC. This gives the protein CASSLVGAPSSEQYF. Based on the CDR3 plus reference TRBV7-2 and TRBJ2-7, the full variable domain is GAGVSQSPSNKVTEKGKDVELRCDPISGHTALYWYRQSLGQGLEFLIYFQGNSAPDKSGLPSDRFSAERTGGSVSTLTIQRTQQEDSAVYLCASSLVGAPSSEQYFGPGTRLTVT.

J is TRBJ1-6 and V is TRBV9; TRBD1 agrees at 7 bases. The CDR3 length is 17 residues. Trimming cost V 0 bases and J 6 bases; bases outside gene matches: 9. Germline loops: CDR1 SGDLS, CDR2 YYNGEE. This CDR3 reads CASSVGPRPGGNSPLHF. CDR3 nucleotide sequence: TGTGCCAGCAGCGTAGGGCCGAGGCCAGGGGGTAATTCACCCCTCCACTTT.

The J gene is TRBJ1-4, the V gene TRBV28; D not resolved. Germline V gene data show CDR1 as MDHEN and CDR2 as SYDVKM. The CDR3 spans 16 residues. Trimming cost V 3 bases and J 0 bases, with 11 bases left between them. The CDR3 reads CASSLLQTSTNEKLFF. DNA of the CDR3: TGTGCCAGCAGTTTGTTACAGACTTCAACTAATGAAAAACTGTTTTTT.

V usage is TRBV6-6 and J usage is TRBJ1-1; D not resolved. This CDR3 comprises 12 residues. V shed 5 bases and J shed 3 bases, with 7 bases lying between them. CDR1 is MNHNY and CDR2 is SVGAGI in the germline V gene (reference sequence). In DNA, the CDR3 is TGTGCCAGCAGTACCGGGGACACTGAAGCTTTCTTT. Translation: CASSTGDTEAFF.

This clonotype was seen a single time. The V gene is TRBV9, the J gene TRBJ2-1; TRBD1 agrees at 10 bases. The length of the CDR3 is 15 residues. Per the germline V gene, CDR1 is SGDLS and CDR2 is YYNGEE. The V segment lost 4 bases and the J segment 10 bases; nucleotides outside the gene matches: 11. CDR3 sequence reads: CASSPRDRGGLEQFF. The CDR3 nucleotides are TGTGCCAGCAGCCCCCGGGACAGGGGCGGGTTAGAGCAGTTCTTC.

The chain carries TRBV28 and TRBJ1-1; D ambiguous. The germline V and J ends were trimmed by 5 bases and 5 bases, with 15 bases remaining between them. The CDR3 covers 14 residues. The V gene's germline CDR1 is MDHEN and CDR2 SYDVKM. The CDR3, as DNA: TGTGCCAGCAGTCCTTGGGCCTTAGGGACTGAAGCTTTCTTT. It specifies CASSPWALGTEAFF.

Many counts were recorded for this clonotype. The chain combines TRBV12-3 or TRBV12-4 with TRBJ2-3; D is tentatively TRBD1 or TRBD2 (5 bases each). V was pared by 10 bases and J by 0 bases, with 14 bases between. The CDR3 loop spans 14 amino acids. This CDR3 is CAIDQGPSTDTQYF. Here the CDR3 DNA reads TGTGCCATTGATCAGGGACCCAGCACAGATACGCAGTATTTT.

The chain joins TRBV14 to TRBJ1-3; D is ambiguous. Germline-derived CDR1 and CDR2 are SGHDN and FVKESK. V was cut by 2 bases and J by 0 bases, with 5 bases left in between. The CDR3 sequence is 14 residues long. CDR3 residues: CASSQQPSGNTIYF. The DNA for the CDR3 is TGTGCCAGCAGCCAACAACCCTCTGGAAACACCATATATTTT.

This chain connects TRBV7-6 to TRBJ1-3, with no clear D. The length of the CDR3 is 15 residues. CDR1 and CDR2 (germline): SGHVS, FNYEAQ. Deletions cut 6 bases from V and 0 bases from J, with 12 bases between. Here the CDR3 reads CASSRSSSSGNTIYF. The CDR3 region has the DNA TGTGCCAGCAGTCGAAGCTCGAGCTCTGGAAACACCATATATTTT.

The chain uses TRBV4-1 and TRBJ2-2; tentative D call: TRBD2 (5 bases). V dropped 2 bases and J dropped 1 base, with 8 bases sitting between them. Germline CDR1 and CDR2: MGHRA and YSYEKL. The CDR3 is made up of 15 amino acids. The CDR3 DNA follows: TGCGCCAGCAGCCAACCCGCGGGGAACACCGGGGAGCTGTTTTTT. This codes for CASSQPAGNTGELFF.

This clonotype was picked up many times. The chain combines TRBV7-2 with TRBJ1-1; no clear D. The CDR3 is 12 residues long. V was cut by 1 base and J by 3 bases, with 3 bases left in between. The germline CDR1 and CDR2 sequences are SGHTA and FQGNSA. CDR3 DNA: TGTGCCAGCAGCTTAGTCTACACTGAAGCTTTCTTT. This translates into CASSLVYTEAFF.

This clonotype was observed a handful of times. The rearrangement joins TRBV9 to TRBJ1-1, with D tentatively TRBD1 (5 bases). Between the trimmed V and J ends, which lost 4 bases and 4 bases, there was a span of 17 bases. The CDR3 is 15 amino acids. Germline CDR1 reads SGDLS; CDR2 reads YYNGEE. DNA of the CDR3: TGTGCCAGCAGCCCCCGGAGGACACTACTCACTGAAGCTTTCTTT. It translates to CASSPRRTLLTEAFF.

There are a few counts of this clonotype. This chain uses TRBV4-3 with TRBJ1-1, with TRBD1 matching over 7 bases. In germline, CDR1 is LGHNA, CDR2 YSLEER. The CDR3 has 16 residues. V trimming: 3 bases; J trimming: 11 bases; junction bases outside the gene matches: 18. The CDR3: CASSHTSGTDSLGAFF. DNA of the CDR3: TGCGCCAGCAGCCACACATCCGGGACAGACTCCCTCGGGGCTTTCTTT.

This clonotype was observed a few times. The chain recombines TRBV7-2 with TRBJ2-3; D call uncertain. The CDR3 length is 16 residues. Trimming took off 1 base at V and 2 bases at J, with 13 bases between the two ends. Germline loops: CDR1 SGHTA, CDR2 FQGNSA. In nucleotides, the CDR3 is TGTGCCAGCAGCTTAGACTCCGCTACCGCCACAGATACGCAGTATTTT. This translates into CASSLDSATATDTQYF.

CDR3 amino acids: CASSQAGGVNKAFF. The CDR3, as DNA: TGCGCCAGCAGCCAAGCAGGGGGCGTGAATAAAGCTTTCTTT. V usage is TRBV4-1 and J usage is TRBJ1-1; 8 positions match TRBD1. The CDR3 contains 14 residues. V lost 1 base and J lost 9; bases outside the gene matches: 7. Per the germline V gene, CDR1 is MGHRA and CDR2 is YSYEKL.

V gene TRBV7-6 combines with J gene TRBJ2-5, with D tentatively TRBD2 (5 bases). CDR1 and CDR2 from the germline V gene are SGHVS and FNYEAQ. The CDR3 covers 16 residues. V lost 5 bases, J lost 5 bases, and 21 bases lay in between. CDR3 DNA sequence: TGTGCCAGCAGCCAGCGGCAGTCCAGGCTTCCGGAGACCCAGTACTTC. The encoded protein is CASSQRQSRLPETQYF.

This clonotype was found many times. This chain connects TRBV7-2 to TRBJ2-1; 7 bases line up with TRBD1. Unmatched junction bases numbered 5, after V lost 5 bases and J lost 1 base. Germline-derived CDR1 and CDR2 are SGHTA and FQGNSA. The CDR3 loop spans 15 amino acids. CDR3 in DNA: TGTGCCAGCAGCGGAGACAGGGCTTCCTACAATGAGCAGTTCTTC. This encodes CASSGDRASYNEQFF.

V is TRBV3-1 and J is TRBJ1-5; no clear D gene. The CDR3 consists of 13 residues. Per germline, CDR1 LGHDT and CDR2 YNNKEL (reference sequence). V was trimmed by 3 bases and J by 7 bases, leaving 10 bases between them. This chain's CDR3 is CASSQLGEQPQHF. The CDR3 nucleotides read TGTGCCAGCAGCCAGCTGGGCGAGCAGCCCCAGCATTTT.